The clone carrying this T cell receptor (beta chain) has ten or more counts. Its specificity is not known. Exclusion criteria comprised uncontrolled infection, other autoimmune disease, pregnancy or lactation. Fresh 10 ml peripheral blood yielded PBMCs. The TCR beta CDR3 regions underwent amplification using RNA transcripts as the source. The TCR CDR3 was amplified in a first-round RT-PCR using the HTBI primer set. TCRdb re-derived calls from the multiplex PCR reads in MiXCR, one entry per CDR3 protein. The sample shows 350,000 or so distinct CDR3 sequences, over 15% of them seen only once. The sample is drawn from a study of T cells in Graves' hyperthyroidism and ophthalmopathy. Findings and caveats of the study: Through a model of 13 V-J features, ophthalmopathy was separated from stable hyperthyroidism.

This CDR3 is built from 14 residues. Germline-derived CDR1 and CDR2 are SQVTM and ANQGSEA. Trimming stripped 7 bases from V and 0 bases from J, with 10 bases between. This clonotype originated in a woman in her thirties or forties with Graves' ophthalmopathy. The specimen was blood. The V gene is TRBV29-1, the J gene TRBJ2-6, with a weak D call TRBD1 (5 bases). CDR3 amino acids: CSARGGSGANVLTF. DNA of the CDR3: TGCAGCGCTAGGGGTGGCTCTGGGGCCAACGTCCTGACTTTC. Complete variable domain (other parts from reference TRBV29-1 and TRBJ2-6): SAVISQKPSRDICQRGTSLTIQCQVDSQVTMMFWYRQQPGQSLTLIATANQGSEATYESGFVIDKFPISRPNLTFSTLTVSNMSPEDSSIYLCSARGGSGANVLTFGAGSRLTVL.